These 22 T cell receptor beta chains share one sample of origin, sequenced in a study of CD4 T cells in relation to SARS-CoV-2 and coronaviruses. Unexposed donor CD4+ T cells date from about 2010-2018, before the COVID-19 pandemic. The data were produced by immunoSEQ multiplex PCR, yet TCRdb's version contains in-frame clones alone and is incomplete. The data show nearly 70,000 clones, just over 90% seen once. The specimen was naive CD4+ T cells from PBMCs. Indicated subset: naive CD4+ T cells isolated by negative enrichment. Receptor source: a human donor in good health.

The chain has TRBV19 and TRBJ2-3; D perhaps matches TRBD1 (5 bases). The CDR3 runs to 13 residues. V was cut by 6 bases and J by 0 bases, with 7 bases left in between. Germline assignment: CDR1 LNHDA and CDR2 SQIVND (reference sequence). The CDR3, as DNA: TGTGCCAGTAGCGACAGTAGCACAGATACGCAGTATTTT. It translates to CASSDSSTDTQYF.

The V call is TRBV18, the J call TRBJ2-7, with a weak D call TRBD2 (5 bases). CDR1 and CDR2 (germline): KGHSH, LQKENI. The CDR3 spans 15 residues. With 1 base removed from V and 7 bases from J, the gap between germline ends came to 17 bases. The CDR3 DNA reads as TGTGCCAGCTCACCACAATCAAGAACTACGGGGGAGCAGTACTTC. Its translation is CASSPQSRTTGEQYF.

This sequence joins TRBV6-2 or TRBV6-3 and TRBJ2-7; tentative D call: TRBD2 (6 bases). The CDR3 contains 13 residues. Germline assignment: CDR1 MNHEY and CDR2 SVGEGT. V was cut by 6 bases and J by 2 bases, with 11 bases left in between. The CDR3 nucleotides read TGTGCCAGCAGCCGGGACTCAACCTACGAGCAGTACTTC. Its protein product is CASSRDSTYEQYF.

V usage is TRBV20-1 and J usage is TRBJ1-2, with no clear D. V lost 1 base and J lost 4, with 4 bases in between. The CDR3 covers 11 residues. CDR1 and CDR2 (germline): DFQATT, SNEGSKA (reference sequence). CDR3: CSARGVYGYTF. DNA for the CDR3: TGCAGTGCTAGAGGCGTCTATGGCTACACCTTC.

Of note for this clone: The identical CDR3 is also encoded by other nucleotide sequences in the sample. The CDR3 loop reads CASSLSSQETQYF. CDR3 in DNA: TGCGCCAGCAGCTTGTCGTCACAAGAGACCCAGTACTTC. The rearrangement links TRBV5-1 to TRBJ2-5; the D is unclear. Germline-derived CDR1 and CDR2 are SGHRS and YFSETQ. The CDR3 runs to 13 residues. V lost 1 base, J lost 2 bases, and 6 bases lay in between. The full variable domain, its missing parts supplied by reference TRBV5-1 and TRBJ2-5, is KAGVTQTPRYLIKTRGQQVTLSCSPISGHRSVSWYQQTPGQGLQFLFEYFSETQRNKGNFPGRFSGRQFSNSRSEMNVSTLELGDSALYLCASSLSSQETQYFGPGTRLLVL.

The V gene is TRBV19, the J gene TRBJ2-1; 7 bases are shared with TRBD2. In germline, CDR1 is LNHDA, CDR2 SQIVND (reference sequence). The V segment lost 9 bases and the J segment 8 bases; nucleotides outside the gene matches: 16. CDR3 size: 15 residues. The CDR3 sequence: CASSGRTRGGDEQFF. As DNA, the CDR3 is TGTGCCAGCAGTGGTCGGACTAGGGGAGGGGATGAGCAGTTCTTC.

The CDR3, as DNA: TGTGCCAGCACCAGACAGGGGATCTCGGAGGACGAAGCTTTCTTT. It yields the protein CASTRQGISEDEAFF. The J gene is TRBJ1-1, the V gene TRBV2; the match to TRBD1 covers 8 bases. Germline V lookup: CDR1 SNHLY, CDR2 FYNNEI. The CDR3 contains 15 residues. Trimming removed 7 bases from V and 8 bases from J; junction bases left unmatched: 15.

CDR3 in DNA: TGCAGCGCTGGACAGGGGAACACTGAAGCTTTCTTT. This encodes CSAGQGNTEAFF. The chain carries TRBV29-1 and TRBJ1-1, with 8 bases matching TRBD1. This CDR3 comprises 12 residues. V lost 7 bases to trimming and J lost 1 base; unmatched junction nucleotides: 2. CDR1 and CDR2 (germline): SQVTM, ANQGSEA.

V usage is TRBV7-3 and J usage is TRBJ2-1; TRBD2 agrees at 12 bases. The J segment lost 5 bases and the V segment lost 4 bases, leaving 9 bases of the junction unmatched. Germline values: CDR1 SGHTA, CDR2 FQGTGA. The CDR3 contains 17 residues. CDR3 in DNA: TGTGCCAGCAGCTCCGCCGTACTAGCGGGGGGAAACAATGAGCAGTTCTTC. Translation: CASSSAVLAGGNNEQFF.

This sequence joins TRBV18 and TRBJ2-2; 12 nucleotides agree with TRBD2. The CDR3 extends over 16 amino acids. The junction had 0 bases not matched to a gene; V was cut back by 0 bases and J by 4 bases. Germline V gives CDR1 KGHSH, CDR2 LQKENI. This chain's CDR3 is CASSPPLAGGTGELFF. Written as DNA, the CDR3 is TGTGCCAGCTCACCACCACTAGCGGGAGGCACCGGGGAGCTGTTTTTT. Based on the CDR3 plus reference TRBV18 and TRBJ2-2, the full variable domain is NAGVMQNPRHLVRRRGQEARLRCSPMKGHSHVYWYRQLPEEGLKFMVYLQKENIIDESGMPKERFSAEFPKEGPSILRIQQVVRGDSAAYFCASSPPLAGGTGELFFGEGSRLTVL.

V is TRBV6-6 and J is TRBJ1-5; D perhaps matches TRBD1 (5 bases). Trimming left V 6 bases short and J 11 bases short, with 20 bases between. Looked up from germline, CDR1 is MNHNY and CDR2 is SVGAGI (reference sequence). This CDR3 contains 14 residues. The CDR3 DNA reads TGTGCCAGCAGCCCCGCAGGGTTAGATCGAGCCCAGCATTTT. The encoded protein is CASSPAGLDRAQHF.

The rearrangement links TRBV27 to TRBJ1-1; D uncertain. Germline values: CDR1 MNHEY, CDR2 SMNVEV (reference sequence). The CDR3 covers 9 residues. The V gene lost 3 bases and the J gene lost 12 bases, with 5 bases spanning the gap. CDR3 bases: TGTGCCAGCAGTTTGGGGTCTTTCTTT. It codes for CASSLGSFF.

The chain employs TRBV18 and TRBJ1-1, with 8 bases identical to TRBD1. Trimming removed 3 bases from V and 11 bases from J; junction bases left unmatched: 5. This CDR3 has 12 amino acids. The germline CDR1 and CDR2 sequences are KGHSH and LQKENI. The CDR3 here is CASSPQDREAFF. CDR3 DNA sequence: TGTGCCAGCTCACCTCAGGACAGGGAGGCTTTCTTT.

The count of this clone is one. This sequence joins TRBV18 and TRBJ1-2, with 9 bases lining up with TRBD1. Unmatched junction bases numbered 9, after V lost 3 bases and J lost 4 bases. Germline V lookup: CDR1 KGHSH, CDR2 LQKENI. This CDR3 region has 16 residues. CDR3 sequence reads: CASSPSRTGGIYGYTF. The DNA for the CDR3 is TGTGCCAGCTCACCGTCTAGAACAGGGGGCATCTATGGCTACACCTTC.

J is TRBJ2-3 and V is TRBV5-1; TRBD2 agrees at 14 bases. V shed 4 bases, J shed 2 bases, and the junction held 6 bases outside the gene matches. The CDR3 has 17 amino acids. Germline V CDR1 and CDR2: SGHRS, YFSETQ. CDR3 protein: CASSPTSGGVSTDTQYF. The DNA of the CDR3 is TGCGCCAGCAGCCCGACTAGCGGGGGGGTTTCCACAGATACGCAGTATTTT.

The V call is TRBV14, the J call TRBJ2-5; maybe TRBD2 (6 bases). Trimming pared 3 bases from V and 4 bases from J, leaving 9 bases between. The CDR3 contains 13 residues. Germline V gene data show CDR1 as SGHDN and CDR2 as FVKESK. The chain's CDR3 is CASSHQGGETQYF. The CDR3 nucleotides are TGTGCCAGCAGCCACCAGGGAGGAGAGACCCAGTACTTC. Full variable domain (outside the CDR3, taken from reference TRBV14 and TRBJ2-5): EAGVTQFPSHSVIEKGQTVTLRCDPISGHDNLYWYRRVMGKEIKFLLHFVKESKQDESGMPNNRFLAERTGGTYSTLKVQPAELEDSGVYFCASSHQGGETQYFGPGTRLLVL.

The chain uses TRBV4-2 and TRBJ2-2, with D perhaps matching TRBD1 (5 bases). The CDR3 is 17 amino acids. The germline V and J ends were trimmed by 0 bases and 6 bases, with 17 bases remaining between them. CDR1 LGHNA and CDR2 YNFKEQ come from the germline V gene. CDR3 in amino acids: CASSQDRGQAFAGELFF. The CDR3 region has the DNA TGTGCCAGCAGCCAAGATAGGGGCCAGGCCTTCGCCGGGGAGCTGTTTTTT.

The chain carries TRBV6-5 and TRBJ1-4; the D is unclear. Germline V gives CDR1 MNHEY, CDR2 SVGAGI. The CDR3 loop spans 15 amino acids. Trimming removed 4 bases from V and 5 bases from J, with 14 bases in between. The DNA for the CDR3 is TGTGCCAGCAGTTCCCGGACCGACCTAAATGAAAAACTGTTTTTT. Encoded protein: CASSSRTDLNEKLFF.

The J gene is TRBJ2-1, the V gene TRBV5-1, with 10 bases aligning to TRBD2. CDR1 is SGHRS, CDR2 YFSETQ, per germline. This CDR3 region has 14 residues. The junction had 1 base not matched to a gene; V was cut back by 0 bases and J by 7 bases. For the CDR3, the DNA is TGCGCCAGCAGCTTGGGACTAGCGGGTAATGAGCAGTTCTTC. This sequence encodes CASSLGLAGNEQFF.

The V and J genes are TRBV27 and TRBJ1-5, with 8 bases fitting TRBD1. The germline gives CDR1 MNHEY, CDR2 SMNVEV (reference sequence). This CDR3 has 15 amino acids. Trimming at V came to 6 bases and at J to 5 bases, leaving 9 bases not matched to a gene. The DNA for the CDR3 is TGTGCCAGCAGCAAGAGGACAGGGACCGATCAGCCCCAGCATTTT. Translating gives CASSKRTGTDQPQHF.

The V and J genes are TRBV7-9 and TRBJ1-2; tentative D call: TRBD1 (5 bases). Germline V gene lookup returns CDR1 SEHNR and CDR2 FQNEAQ (reference sequence). The CDR3 is 14 amino acids. Trimming pared 1 base from V and 14 bases from J, leaving 20 bases between. The CDR3 protein is CASSLDLWDGWRTF. The CDR3 region has the DNA TGTGCCAGCAGCTTAGACCTTTGGGACGGATGGAGGACCTTC.

The chain employs TRBV3-1 (or the pseudogene TRBV3-2) and TRBJ1-2; a weak D match, TRBD1 (5 bases). The CDR3 totals 19 residues. Trimming pared 5 bases from V and 0 bases from J, leaving 25 bases between. Germline loops: CDR1 LGHDT, CDR2 YNNKEL (reference sequence). Here the CDR3 reads CASSSYSPEQADSNYGYTF. In DNA form, the CDR3 reads TGTGCCAGCAGCTCCTACTCACCCGAACAGGCGGATTCTAACTATGGCTACACCTTC.